Listed below are T cell receptor beta chains from one sample, sequenced in a study of beta chain features in type 1 diabetes. Libraries were prepared by immunoSEQ multiplex PCR; TCRdb keeps only in-frame clonotypes and omits some of them. The sample holds fewer than 150,000 clones; 6.9% are singletons and the top ten take 1.3% to 1.5%. Source material: central memory CD4+ T cells from blood. Source of these receptors: a woman in her twenties or thirties in good health. Each CDR3 is given with its conserved first and last residue. D genes are given only for firm matches. Rows give clone size only sometimes, using once, few, many, or a class for an expanded clone.

clone_size d_call j_call v_call cdr3_nt cdr3_aa
medium-sized TRBD1 TRBJ1-5 TRBV19 TGTGCCAGTACCCAGATTGGGACAGGGAATCAGCCCCAGCATTTT CASTQIGTGNQPQHF
- - TRBJ2-4 TRBV28 TGTGCCAGCAATGAACAGGGTAGCAAAAACATTCAGTACTTC CASNEQGSKNIQYF
few TRBD1 TRBJ2-7 TRBV27 TGTGCCAGCCAACGTTGGGACAGGGCCCCGGGCGAGCAGTACTTC CASQRWDRAPGEQYF
- - TRBJ2-5 TRBV13 TGTGCCAGCAGCTTACTGGGGCGAAGCACAGGGTCTCGGGAGACCCAGTACTTC CASSLLGRSTGSRETQYF
- - TRBJ2-5 TRBV10-3 TGTGCCAGCAGGAGACAGGGAGGCGAGACCCAGTACTTC CASRRQGGETQYF
few - TRBJ1-1 TRBV30 TGTGCCTGGAGTCCCCAGGACACTGAAGCTTTCTTT CAWSPQDTEAFF
- - TRBJ2-1 TRBV7-6 TGTGCCAGCAGCTTAGTCTCCCCTTACAATGAGCAGTTCTTC CASSLVSPYNEQFF
few - TRBJ1-1 TRBV29-1 TGCCAGGCTTCTGACACTGAAGCTTTCTTT CQASDTEAFF
many - TRBJ2-3 TRBV30 TGTGCCTGGACCGGCCTCACTAGCAGGGATACGCAGTATTTT CAWTGLTSRDTQYF
- - TRBJ2-7 TRBV2 TGTGCCAGCAGTACGGGGTCCTACGAGCAGTACTTC CASSTGSYEQYF
many TRBD1 TRBJ1-4 TRBV18 TGTGCCAGCTCACCAGACAGGGACGAAAAACTGTTTTTT CASSPDRDEKLFF
- - TRBJ1-5 TRBV7-9 TGTGCCAGCAGCTTAGGGACTCCCGCGCCCCAGCATTTT CASSLGTPAPQHF
- - TRBJ1-2 TRBV30 TGTGCCTGGAGTCTGGACAGTAACTATGGCTACACCTTC CAWSLDSNYGYTF
- TRBD1 TRBJ1-4 TRBV7-2 TGTGCCAGCAGCGCGGACAGGGGGGGGGAAAAACTGTTTTTT CASSADRGGEKLFF
few TRBD2 TRBJ2-7 TRBV6-6 TGTGCCAGCAGGGGGGCTAGCGGGAGCTCCTACGAGCAGTACTTC CASRGASGSSYEQYF
- TRBD2 TRBJ2-1 TRBV30 TGTGCCTGGAGTTCGGGACTAGCGGGAGGAAGGGAGCAGTTCTTC CAWSSGLAGGREQFF
- TRBD2 TRBJ2-1 TRBV9 TGTGCCAGCAGCCCCCGAGGGGTTCCTAGCGGGCAAACGGGTGAGCAGTTCTTC CASSPRGVPSGQTGEQFF
few TRBD2 TRBJ2-7 TRBV6-1 TGTGCCACACTTCTAGCGGGAGTATCTTACGAGCAGTACTTC CATLLAGVSYEQYF
- TRBD1 TRBJ1-2 TRBV4-2 TGTGCCAGCAGCCAAGGGATGACAGGGAACTATGGCTACACCTTC CASSQGMTGNYGYTF
- TRBD1 TRBJ1-5 TRBV6-1 TGTGCCAGCCACAGGGGTATTAATCAGCCCCAGCATTTT CASHRGINQPQHF
few TRBD2 TRBJ2-5 TRBV29-1 TGCAGCACTGGACTAGCGGGAGGGGGTGAGACCCAGTACTTC CSTGLAGGGETQYF
many TRBD2 TRBJ2-1 TRBV7-6 TGTGCCAGCAGCTTAGTGGCTAGCGGGAGTGGGAATGAGCAGTTCTTC CASSLVASGSGNEQFF
- TRBD1 TRBJ1-4 TRBV13 TGTGCCAGCACCCGACGACAGGGAAGGCTAGATGAAAAACTGTTTTTT CASTRRQGRLDEKLFF
few TRBD2 TRBJ2-1 TRBV19 TGTGCCAGTAGCATTCGAGGGGCCTTCTTTCTAGCGGGAGTCGCCTACAATGAGCAGTTCTTC CASSIRGAFFLAGVAYNEQFF
few TRBD1 TRBJ2-2 TRBV5-4 TGTGCCAGCAGCGCCACCAGGGACAGAATATCCTCCGGGGAGCTGTTTTTT CASSATRDRISSGELFF
once - TRBJ1-3 TRBV7-7 TGTGCTAGCAGCTTTGGGGCCCTTCAGGGTGCCGGAAACACCATATATTTT CASSFGALQGAGNTIYF
many TRBD2 TRBJ2-7 TRBV29-1 TGCAGCGTTGAAGAAGTGGCACTAGCGGGAGCCGAGCAGTACTTC CSVEEVALAGAEQYF
few TRBD2 TRBJ2-7 TRBV7-8 TGTGCCAGCAGCTCAGGGGCGGGAGGGCCCCGAGAGCAGTACTTC CASSSGAGGPREQYF
- - TRBJ2-7 TRBV30 TGTGCCTGGAGTGCACAGAACTACGAGCAGTACTTC CAWSAQNYEQYF
few TRBD1 TRBJ1-5 TRBV19 TGTGCCAGTAGTACTCTGGACAGGGCCAATCAGCCCCAGCATTTT CASSTLDRANQPQHF
- TRBD1 TRBJ2-2 TRBV5-6 TGTGCCAGCAGCCCGGGACAGGGGACCGGGGAGCTGTTTTTT CASSPGQGTGELFF
few TRBD1 TRBJ2-5 TRBV7-2 TGTGCCAGCAGCTTGGGACAGGCGTCGGCCCAGTACTTC CASSLGQASAQYF
- TRBD2 TRBJ2-3 TRBV7-3 TGTGCCAGCAGCTTGTCGACTAGCGGGAGAGATACGCAGTATTTT CASSLSTSGRDTQYF
many TRBD1 TRBJ2-2 TRBV14 TGTGCCAGCAGCCAGATCACAGGGGACACCGGGGAGCTGTTTTTT CASSQITGDTGELFF
- - TRBJ2-3 TRBV15 TGTGCCACCAGCAGAGGAACAGAGGCAGGCGGGAATACGCAGTATTTT CATSRGTEAGGNTQYF
many TRBD2 TRBJ2-7 TRBV30 TGTGCCTGGAGTGTGTCTCCCGGGAGGGCAACGACCTACGAGCAGTACTTC CAWSVSPGRATTYEQYF
- - TRBJ2-3 TRBV1 TGCACCAGCAGCCATTTTGGAAGCGGGAGGGCCGAGGTGGGAGATACGCAGTATTTT CTSSHFGSGRAEVGDTQYF
- - TRBJ2-7 TRBV28 TGTGCCAGCAAGCAACTAGATCCCTCCTACGAGCAGTACTTC CASKQLDPSYEQYF
- - TRBJ1-1 TRBV6-5 TGTGCCAGCAGTTACTCGGGGCGGGCTTTCTTT CASSYSGRAFF
- - TRBJ2-3 TRBV28 TGTGCCAGCAGCCTCCCTGGGGGCGGCGGCACAGATACGCAGTATTTT CASSLPGGGGTDTQYF
few - TRBJ1-5 TRBV18 TGTGCCAGCTCACTCCTAGGGGACAATCAGCCCCAGCATTTT CASSLLGDNQPQHF